The source of this T cell receptor beta chain is a study of blood T cell repertoires in COVID-19. Study overall: Researchers got acute and convalescent COVID-19 samples from the United States, Italy and Spain. T cells, B-cell-depleted T cells, or PBMCs supplied cDNA or gDNA.

The CDR3 runs 15 residues. The germline V gene encodes CDR1 MNHEY and CDR2 SVGAGI. V dropped 6 bases and J dropped 2; count of bases not matched to a gene: 7. Per the original methods: The authors estimated nucleated cell counts from reference gene primer amplification. Assay: immunoSEQ multiplex PCR; the TCRdb copy retains only in-frame clones and omits some. V, J and clone size reflect that table, while D and trimming were determined from the DNA. The sample has 150,000 or so clones; approximately 84% are singletons. Specimen: peripheral blood. The V gene is TRBV6-5, the J gene TRBJ2-3; 8 bases match TRBD2. This receptor was identified in a woman aged 80 or over with acute or convalescent COVID-19. The CDR3: CASRGLASFTDTQYF. As DNA, the CDR3 is TGTGCCAGCAGAGGACTAGCCAGTTTCACAGATACGCAGTATTTT.